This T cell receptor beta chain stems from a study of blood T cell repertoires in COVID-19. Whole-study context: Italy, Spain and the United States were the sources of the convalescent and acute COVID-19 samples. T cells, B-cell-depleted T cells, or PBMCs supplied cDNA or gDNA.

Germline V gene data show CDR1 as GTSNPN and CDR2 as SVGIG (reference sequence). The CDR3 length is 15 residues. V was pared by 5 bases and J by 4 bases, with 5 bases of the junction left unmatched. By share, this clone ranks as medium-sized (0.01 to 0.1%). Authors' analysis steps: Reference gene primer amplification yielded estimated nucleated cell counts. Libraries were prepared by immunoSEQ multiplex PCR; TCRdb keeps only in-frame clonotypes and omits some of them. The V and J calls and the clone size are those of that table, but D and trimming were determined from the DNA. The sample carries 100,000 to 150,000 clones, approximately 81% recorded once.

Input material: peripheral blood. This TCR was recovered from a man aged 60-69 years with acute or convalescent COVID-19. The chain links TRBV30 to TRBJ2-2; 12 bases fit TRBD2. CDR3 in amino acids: CAWAPGLAGTGELFF. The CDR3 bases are TGTGCCTGGGCACCGGGACTAGCGGGCACCGGGGAGCTGTTTTTT.